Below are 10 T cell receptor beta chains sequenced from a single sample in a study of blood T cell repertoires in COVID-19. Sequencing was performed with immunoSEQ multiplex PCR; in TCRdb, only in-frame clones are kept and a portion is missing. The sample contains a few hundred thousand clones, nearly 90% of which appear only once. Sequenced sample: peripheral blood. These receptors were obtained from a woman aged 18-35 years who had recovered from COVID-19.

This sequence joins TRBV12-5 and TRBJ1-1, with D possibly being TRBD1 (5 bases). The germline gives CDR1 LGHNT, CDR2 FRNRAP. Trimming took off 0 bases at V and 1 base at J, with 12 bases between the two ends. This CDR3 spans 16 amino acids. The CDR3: CASGLVPGGGNTEAFF. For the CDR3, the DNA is TGTGCTAGTGGTTTGGTACCCGGGGGAGGGAACACTGAAGCTTTCTTT.

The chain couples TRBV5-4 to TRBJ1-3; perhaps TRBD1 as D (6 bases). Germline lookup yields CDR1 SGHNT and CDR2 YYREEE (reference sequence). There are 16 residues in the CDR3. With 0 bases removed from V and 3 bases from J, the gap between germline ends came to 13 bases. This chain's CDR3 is CASSLERGSVGNTIYF. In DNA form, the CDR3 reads TGTGCCAGCAGCTTGGAAAGGGGGTCCGTTGGAAACACCATATATTTT. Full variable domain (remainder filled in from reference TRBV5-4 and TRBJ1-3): ETGVTQSPTHLIKTRGQQVTLRCSSQSGHNTVSWYQQALGQGPQFIFQYYREEENGRGNFPPRFSGLQFPNYSSELNVNALELDDSALYLCASSLERGSVGNTIYFGEGSWLTVV.

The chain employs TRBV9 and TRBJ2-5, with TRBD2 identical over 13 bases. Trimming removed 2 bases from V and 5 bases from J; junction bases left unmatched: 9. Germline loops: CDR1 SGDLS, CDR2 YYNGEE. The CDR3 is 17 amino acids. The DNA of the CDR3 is TGTGCCAGCAGCGTTGGGACTAGCGGGAATGGGTTGGAGACCCAGTACTTC. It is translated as CASSVGTSGNGLETQYF.

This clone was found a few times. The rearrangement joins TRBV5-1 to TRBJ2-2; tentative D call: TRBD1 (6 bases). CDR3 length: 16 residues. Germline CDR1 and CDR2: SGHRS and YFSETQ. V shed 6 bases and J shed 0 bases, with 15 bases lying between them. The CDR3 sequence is CASNPGTPTNTGELFF. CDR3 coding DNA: TGCGCCAGCAATCCCGGGACACCGACGAACACCGGGGAGCTGTTTTTT.

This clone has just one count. The CDR3 bases are TGTGCCAGCAGTTCAGGGCTACCCGGGCAGTTCTTC. The encoded protein is CASSSGLPGQFF. The gene calls are TRBV6-2 or TRBV6-3 and TRBJ2-1; maybe TRBD1 (5 bases). Germline-derived CDR1 and CDR2 are MNHEY and SVGEGT. The CDR3 spans 12 residues. The germline V and J ends were trimmed by 4 bases and 12 bases, with 13 bases remaining between them.

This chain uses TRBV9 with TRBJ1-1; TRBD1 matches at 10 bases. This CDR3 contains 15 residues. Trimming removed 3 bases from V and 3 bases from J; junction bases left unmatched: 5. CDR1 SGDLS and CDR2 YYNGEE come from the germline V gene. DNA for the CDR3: TGTGCCAGCAGCGCCCCCGGGACAGGGGACACTGAAGCTTTCTTT. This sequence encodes CASSAPGTGDTEAFF.

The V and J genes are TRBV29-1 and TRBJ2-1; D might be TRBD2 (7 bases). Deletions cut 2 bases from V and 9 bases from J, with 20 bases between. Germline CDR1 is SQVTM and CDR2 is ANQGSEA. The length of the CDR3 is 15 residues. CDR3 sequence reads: CSVEPLSGGGGEQFF. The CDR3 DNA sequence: TGCAGCGTTGAACCCCTGAGTGGGGGAGGGGGTGAGCAGTTCTTC.

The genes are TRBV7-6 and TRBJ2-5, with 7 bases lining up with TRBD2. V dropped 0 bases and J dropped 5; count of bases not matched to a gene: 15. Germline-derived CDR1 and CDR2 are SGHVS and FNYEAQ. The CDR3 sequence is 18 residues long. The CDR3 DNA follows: TGTGCCAGCAGCTTAGCGCTTTGGGGGAGGGCCAAATGGGAGACCCAGTACTTC. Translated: CASSLALWGRAKWETQYF.

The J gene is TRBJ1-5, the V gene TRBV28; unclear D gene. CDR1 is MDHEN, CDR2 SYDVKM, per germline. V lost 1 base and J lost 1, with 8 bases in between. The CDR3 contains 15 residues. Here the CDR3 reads CASSLLTGSNQPQHF. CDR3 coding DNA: TGTGCCAGCAGTTTATTGACGGGAAGCAATCAGCCCCAGCATTTT. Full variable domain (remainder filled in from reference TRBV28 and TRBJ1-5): DVKVTQSSRYLVKRTGEKVFLECVQDMDHENMFWYRQDPGLGLRLIYFSYDVKMKEKGDIPEGYSVSREKKERFSLILESASTNQTSMYLCASSLLTGSNQPQHFGDGTRLSIL.

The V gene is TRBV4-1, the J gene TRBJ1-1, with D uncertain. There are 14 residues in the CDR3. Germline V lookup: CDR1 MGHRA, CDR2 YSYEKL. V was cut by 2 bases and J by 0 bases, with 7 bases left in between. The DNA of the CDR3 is TGCGCCAGCAGCCAAATAGCCTTGAACACTGAAGCTTTCTTT. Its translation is CASSQIALNTEAFF.